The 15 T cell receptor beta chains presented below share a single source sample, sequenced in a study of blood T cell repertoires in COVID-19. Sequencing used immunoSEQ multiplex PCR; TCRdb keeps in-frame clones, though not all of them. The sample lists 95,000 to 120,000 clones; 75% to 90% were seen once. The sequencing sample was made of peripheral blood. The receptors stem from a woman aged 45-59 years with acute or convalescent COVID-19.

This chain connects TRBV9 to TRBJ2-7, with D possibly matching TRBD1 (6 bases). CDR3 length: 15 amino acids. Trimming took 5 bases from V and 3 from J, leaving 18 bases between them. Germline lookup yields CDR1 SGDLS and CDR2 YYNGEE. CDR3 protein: CASSPQGMGDYEQYF. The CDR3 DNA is TGTGCCAGCAGTCCCCAGGGGATGGGGGACTACGAGCAGTACTTC.

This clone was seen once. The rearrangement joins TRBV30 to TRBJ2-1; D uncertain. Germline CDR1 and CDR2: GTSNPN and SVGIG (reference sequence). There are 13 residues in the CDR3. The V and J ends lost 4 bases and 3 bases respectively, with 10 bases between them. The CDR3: CAWTGGYYNEQFF. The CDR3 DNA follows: TGTGCCTGGACCGGCGGTTACTACAATGAGCAGTTCTTC.

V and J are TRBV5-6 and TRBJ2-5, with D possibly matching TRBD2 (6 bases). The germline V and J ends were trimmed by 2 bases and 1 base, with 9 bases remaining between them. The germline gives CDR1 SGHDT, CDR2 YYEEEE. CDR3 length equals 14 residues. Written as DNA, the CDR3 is TGTGCCAGCAGCTTAGGGCGGGGCCAAGAGACCCAGTACTTC. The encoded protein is CASSLGRGQETQYF.

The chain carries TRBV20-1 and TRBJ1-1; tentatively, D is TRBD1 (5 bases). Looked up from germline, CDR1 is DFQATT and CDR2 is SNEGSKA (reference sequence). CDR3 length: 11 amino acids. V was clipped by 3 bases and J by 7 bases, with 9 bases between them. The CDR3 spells CSASEGSEAFF. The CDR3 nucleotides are TGCAGTGCTAGTGAGGGGAGTGAAGCTTTCTTT.

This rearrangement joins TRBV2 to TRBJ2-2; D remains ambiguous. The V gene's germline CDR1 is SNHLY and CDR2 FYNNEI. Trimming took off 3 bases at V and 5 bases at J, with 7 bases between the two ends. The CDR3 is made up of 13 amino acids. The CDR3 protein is CASSDFRTGELFF. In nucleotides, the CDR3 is TGTGCCAGCAGTGATTTCCGGACCGGGGAGCTGTTTTTT.

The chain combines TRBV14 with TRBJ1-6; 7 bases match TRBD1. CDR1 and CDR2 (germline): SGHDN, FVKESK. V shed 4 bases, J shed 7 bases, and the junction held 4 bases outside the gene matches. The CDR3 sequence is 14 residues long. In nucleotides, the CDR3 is TGTGCCAGCAGCCCCAGGGGGAGGAATTCACCCCTCCACTTT. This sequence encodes CASSPRGRNSPLHF.

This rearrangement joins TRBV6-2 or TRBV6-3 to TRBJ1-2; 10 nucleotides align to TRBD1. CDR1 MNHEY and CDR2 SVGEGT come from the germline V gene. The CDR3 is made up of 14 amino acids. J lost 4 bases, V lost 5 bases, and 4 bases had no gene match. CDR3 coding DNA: TGTGCCAGCAGTGACAGGGGGCCAGGCTATGGCTACACCTTC. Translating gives CASSDRGPGYGYTF.

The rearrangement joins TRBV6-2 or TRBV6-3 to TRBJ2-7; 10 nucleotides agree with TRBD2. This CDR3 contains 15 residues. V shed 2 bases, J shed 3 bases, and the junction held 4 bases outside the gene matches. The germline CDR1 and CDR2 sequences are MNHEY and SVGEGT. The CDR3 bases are TGTGCCAGCAGTTACGGGGCTAGCGGGGGCTACGAGCAGTACTTC. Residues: CASSYGASGGYEQYF.

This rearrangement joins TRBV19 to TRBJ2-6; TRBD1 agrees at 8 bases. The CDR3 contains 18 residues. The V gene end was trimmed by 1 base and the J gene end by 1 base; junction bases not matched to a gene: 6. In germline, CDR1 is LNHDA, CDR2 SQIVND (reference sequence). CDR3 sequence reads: CASSIGARGRSGANVLTF. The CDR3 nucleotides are TGTGCCAGTAGTATAGGGGCCAGGGGGCGATCTGGGGCCAACGTCCTGACTTTC. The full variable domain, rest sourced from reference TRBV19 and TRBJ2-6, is DGGITQSPKYLFRKEGQNVTLSCEQNLNHDAMYWYRQDPGQGLRLIYYSQIVNDFQKGDIAEGYSVSREKKESFPLTVTSAQKNPTAFYLCASSIGARGRSGANVLTFGAGSRLTVL.

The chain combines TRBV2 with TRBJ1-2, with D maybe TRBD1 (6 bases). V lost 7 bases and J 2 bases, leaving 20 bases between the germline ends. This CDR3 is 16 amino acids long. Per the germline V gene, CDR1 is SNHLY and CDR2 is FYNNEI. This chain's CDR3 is CASILGGGSPNYGYTF. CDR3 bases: TGTGCCAGCATCTTAGGGGGAGGGAGCCCAAACTATGGCTACACCTTC.

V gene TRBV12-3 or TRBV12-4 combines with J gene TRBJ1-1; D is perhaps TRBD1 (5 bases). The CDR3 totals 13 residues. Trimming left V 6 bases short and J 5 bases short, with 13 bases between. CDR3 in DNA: TGTGCCAGCAGGTATCAGGGATTAACTGAAGCTTTCTTT. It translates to CASRYQGLTEAFF.

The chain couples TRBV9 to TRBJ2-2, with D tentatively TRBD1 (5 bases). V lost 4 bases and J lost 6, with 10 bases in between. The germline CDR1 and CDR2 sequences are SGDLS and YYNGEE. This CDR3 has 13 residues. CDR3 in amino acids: CASSFQGAGELFF. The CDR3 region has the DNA TGTGCCAGCAGCTTTCAAGGGGCCGGGGAGCTGTTTTTT.

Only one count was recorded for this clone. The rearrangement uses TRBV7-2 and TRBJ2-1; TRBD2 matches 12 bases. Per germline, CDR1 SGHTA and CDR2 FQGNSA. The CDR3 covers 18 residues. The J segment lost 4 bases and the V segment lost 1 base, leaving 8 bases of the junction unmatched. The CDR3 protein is CASSLDWTGTSGYNEQFF. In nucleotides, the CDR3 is TGTGCCAGCAGCTTAGACTGGACAGGGACTAGCGGGTACAATGAGCAGTTCTTC.

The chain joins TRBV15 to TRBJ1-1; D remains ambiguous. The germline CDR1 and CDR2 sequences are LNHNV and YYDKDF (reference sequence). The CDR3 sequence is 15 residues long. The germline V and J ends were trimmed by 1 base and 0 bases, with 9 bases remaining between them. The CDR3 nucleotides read TGTGCCACCAGCAGAGGTGCCACGGTGAACACTGAAGCTTTCTTT. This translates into CATSRGATVNTEAFF.

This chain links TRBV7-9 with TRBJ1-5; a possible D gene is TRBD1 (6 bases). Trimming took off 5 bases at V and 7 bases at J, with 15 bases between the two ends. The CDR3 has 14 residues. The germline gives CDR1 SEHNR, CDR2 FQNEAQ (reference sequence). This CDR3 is CASSPTGLGQPQHF. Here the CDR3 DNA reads TGTGCCAGCAGCCCTACAGGGTTGGGGCAGCCCCAGCATTTT.